Shown below are 21 T cell receptor beta chains from a single sample sequenced in a study of follicular helper T cells after annual influenza vaccination. Measured with immunoSEQ multiplex PCR; TCRdb has only the in-frame clones, and not every one. The sample holds under 8,500 clones, around 86% seen once. Sample time point: 2015-2016 season, pre-vaccination. Here the sequenced sample was CXCR5- memory CD4+ T cells sorted from blood, taken on the day of influenza vaccination. All receptors come from an adult who received the influenza vaccine.

The V gene is TRBV5-6, the J gene TRBJ1-6, with a tentative D call TRBD1 (5 bases). CDR1 and CDR2 (germline): SGHDT, YYEEEE. Trimming cost V 4 bases and J 0 bases, with 14 bases left between them. CDR3 size: 17 residues. CDR3 sequence reads: CASSHGTAGSYNSPLHF. CDR3 nucleotide sequence: TGTGCCAGCAGCCACGGGACGGCTGGCTCCTATAATTCACCCCTCCACTTT.

The chain joins TRBV10-3 to TRBJ1-3, with TRBD1 matching 10 bases. The CDR3 has 17 amino acids. V lost 6 bases and J lost 1; bases outside the gene matches: 9. Germline CDR1 ENHRY, CDR2 SYGVKD. The CDR3 DNA reads as TGTGCCATCAGGCCGGGACAGGGGACCAGTTCTGGAAACACCATATATTTT. Protein product: CAIRPGQGTSSGNTIYF.

This clone has a handful of counts. The chain couples TRBV7-9 to TRBJ2-7; weak D call: TRBD1 (5 bases). Per the germline V gene, CDR1 is SEHNR and CDR2 is FQNEAQ (reference sequence). The V and J ends lost 5 bases and 9 bases respectively, with 11 bases between them. This CDR3 comprises 11 residues. DNA of the CDR3: TGTGCCAGCAGCGAAGGGGTTAGGCAGTACTTC. It codes for CASSEGVRQYF.

The V gene is TRBV9, the J gene TRBJ2-1, with 10 bases lining up with TRBD2. Germline assignment: CDR1 SGDLS and CDR2 YYNGEE. V was clipped by 3 bases and J by 7 bases; unmatched bases: 7. The CDR3 spans 15 residues. This CDR3 reads CASSAPSGGTNEQFF. The CDR3 DNA sequence: TGTGCCAGCAGCGCCCCTAGCGGGGGAACGAATGAGCAGTTCTTC.

The chain carries TRBV5-1 and TRBJ1-2; D is perhaps TRBD1 (5 bases). The CDR3 extends over 15 amino acids. V lost 2 bases, J lost 7 bases, and 18 bases lay in between. Germline V gene sequence: CDR1 SGHRS, CDR2 YFSETQ. As DNA, the CDR3 is TGCGCCAGCAGCTTACGGGACCCACCGACCGTTGGCTACACCTTC. This codes for CASSLRDPPTVGYTF.

The gene calls are TRBV18 and TRBJ2-2, with D uncertain. The CDR3 spans 16 residues. CDR1 KGHSH and CDR2 LQKENI come from the germline V gene. Trimming removed 4 bases from V and 7 bases from J, with 19 bases in between. CDR3 nucleotide sequence: TGTGCCAGCTCACTCCAGGTTGGAGCTAATGACGGGGAGCTGTTTTTT. It yields the protein CASSLQVGANDGELFF.

The chain recombines TRBV18 with TRBJ1-1; D unclear. The CDR3 length is 13 residues. Per the germline V gene, CDR1 is KGHSH and CDR2 is LQKENI. V lost 3 bases, J lost 3 bases, and 8 bases lay in between. Here the CDR3 DNA reads TGTGCCAGCTCACCCTTTGTTTACACTGAAGCTTTCTTT. Translating gives CASSPFVYTEAFF.

This chain uses TRBV7-9 with TRBJ1-6, with no clear D. The germline V gene has CDR1 SEHNR and CDR2 FQNEAQ (reference sequence). Between the trimmed V and J ends, which lost 2 bases and 9 bases, there was a span of 8 bases. The CDR3 loop spans 13 amino acids. This CDR3 reads CASSLYDLSPLHF. CDR3 coding DNA: TGTGCCAGCAGCTTATATGATCTTTCACCCCTCCACTTT.

The chain has TRBV7-2 and TRBJ1-4; D gene ambiguous. V was pared by 7 bases and J by 0 bases, with 9 bases between. The CDR3 contains 14 residues. Germline-derived CDR1 and CDR2 are SGHTA and FQGNSA. The DNA for the CDR3 is TGTGCCAGCACCCCTGGGACAACTAATGAAAAACTGTTTTTT. This encodes CASTPGTTNEKLFF. The full variable domain, in which reference TRBV7-2 and TRBJ1-4 provide the parts outside the CDR3, is GAGVSQSPSNKVTEKGKDVELRCDPISGHTALYWYRQSLGQGLEFLIYFQGNSAPDKSGLPSDRFSAERTGGSVSTLTIQRTQQEDSAVYLCASTPGTTNEKLFFGSGTQLSVL.

This chain uses TRBV11-3 with TRBJ2-4, with no clear D. This CDR3 has 11 amino acids. V lost 5 bases and J lost 6, with 5 bases in between. Germline V gives CDR1 SGHNT, CDR2 YENEEA. This CDR3 reads CASSVLNIQYF. CDR3 nucleotide sequence: TGTGCCAGCAGCGTATTAAACATTCAGTACTTC.

The chain employs TRBV19 and TRBJ2-5, with TRBD1 matching over 8 bases. The CDR3 consists of 14 residues. Germline lookup yields CDR1 LNHDA and CDR2 SQIVND (reference sequence). V gave up 2 bases and J gave up 5 bases; unmatched junction bases: 4. The chain's CDR3 is CASSIQDRAETQYF. CDR3 in DNA: TGTGCCAGTAGTATACAGGACAGGGCGGAGACCCAGTACTTC.

J is TRBJ2-3 and V is TRBV18, with 9 positions matching TRBD1. Germline CDR1 is KGHSH and CDR2 is LQKENI. J gave up 2 bases and V 4 bases, and 4 bases lay outside the gene matches. The CDR3 spans 15 residues. The CDR3 loop is CASSLGTGNTDTQYF. CDR3 nucleotide sequence: TGTGCCAGCTCACTAGGGACAGGGAACACAGATACGCAGTATTTT.

V usage is TRBV27 and J usage is TRBJ2-1; unclear D gene. The V end lost 5 bases, the J end lost 7 bases, and 18 bases lay between the germline ends. CDR3 length: 15 amino acids. Germline CDR1 reads MNHEY; CDR2 reads SMNVEV (reference sequence). CDR3 residues: CASSAPGIGDNEQFF. CDR3 nucleotide sequence: TGTGCCAGCAGTGCACCCGGAATTGGGGATAATGAGCAGTTCTTC.

The chain employs TRBV2 and TRBJ2-2; D gene unclear. Germline-derived CDR1 and CDR2 are SNHLY and FYNNEI. Between the trimmed V and J ends, which lost 6 bases and 6 bases, there was a span of 23 bases. The CDR3 runs to 17 residues. The CDR3 loop reads CASSSGQGWAKAGELFF. The CDR3 nucleotides are TGTGCCAGCAGCTCGGGTCAAGGATGGGCCAAGGCCGGGGAGCTGTTTTTT.

The V call is TRBV27, the J call TRBJ2-7; D is possibly TRBD2 (6 bases). V lost 5 bases and J lost 6, with 20 bases in between. Germline V lookup: CDR1 MNHEY, CDR2 SMNVEV (reference sequence). CDR3 length: 15 amino acids. The CDR3 nucleotides read TGTGCCAGCAGTGGACGAGGGACTCTCTTCCCCGAGCAGTACTTC. This gives the protein CASSGRGTLFPEQYF.

V usage is TRBV7-2 and J usage is TRBJ2-2; TRBD1 might be the D (5 bases). The CDR3 loop spans 15 amino acids. Germline CDR1 is SGHTA and CDR2 is FQGNSA. The germline V and J ends were trimmed by 5 bases and 6 bases, with 16 bases remaining between them. CDR3 DNA sequence: TGTGCCAGCAGCCTAGACTGGACACCCTCCGGGGAGCTGTTTTTT. It yields the protein CASSLDWTPSGELFF.

The genes are TRBV6-6 and TRBJ1-1; D not certain. This CDR3 has 12 amino acids. V was trimmed by 5 bases and J by 7 bases, leaving 11 bases between them. The germline CDR1 and CDR2 sequences are MNHNY and SVGAGI (reference sequence). Here the CDR3 DNA reads TGTGCCAGCAGTCAGACTGCGATTGAAGCTTTCTTT. This gives the protein CASSQTAIEAFF.

V usage is TRBV4-3 and J usage is TRBJ2-3; maybe TRBD2 (6 bases). V lost 1 base and J lost 2, with 16 bases in between. CDR1 is LGHNA and CDR2 is YSLEER in the germline V gene. The CDR3 sequence is 17 residues long. The CDR3 loop is CASSQAPQTSFTDTQYF. In nucleotides, the CDR3 is TGCGCCAGCAGCCAAGCGCCCCAGACTAGTTTCACAGATACGCAGTATTTT.

The chain links TRBV5-1 to TRBJ1-6; D gene uncertain. The CDR3 spans 14 residues. CDR1 is SGHRS, CDR2 YFSETQ, per germline. V gave up 0 bases and J gave up 5 bases, with 6 bases separating them. The CDR3 nucleotides read TGCGCCAGCAGCTTGGGCCAGCATAATTCACCCCTCCACTTT. This translates into CASSLGQHNSPLHF. The full variable domain, with the rest looked up from reference TRBV5-1 and TRBJ1-6, is KAGVTQTPRYLIKTRGQQVTLSCSPISGHRSVSWYQQTPGQGLQFLFEYFSETQRNKGNFPGRFSGRQFSNSRSEMNVSTLELGDSALYLCASSLGQHNSPLHFGNGTRLTVT.

This clone appeared once. The genes are TRBV18 and TRBJ2-5, with 12 bases fitting TRBD2. CDR1 is KGHSH and CDR2 is LQKENI in the germline V gene. The V gene end was trimmed by 6 bases and the J gene end by 1 base; junction bases not matched to a gene: 6. This CDR3 comprises 16 residues. CDR3: CASSLRLAGVQETQYF. CDR3 bases: TGTGCCAGCTCCTTAAGACTAGCGGGGGTCCAAGAGACCCAGTACTTC.

This rearrangement joins TRBV27 to TRBJ2-6; no definite D call. Germline assignment: CDR1 MNHEY and CDR2 SMNVEV (reference sequence). V gave up 4 bases and J gave up 4 bases, with 14 bases separating them. CDR3 length: 16 amino acids. The CDR3 DNA is TGTGCCAGCAGTTCCCTCACTACATCCGGGGCCAACGTCCTGACTTTC. This gives the protein CASSSLTTSGANVLTF.